This TCR beta chain emerged from a study of molecular identifiers for immune sequencing clone quantification listed by TCRdb under 2018. Study-level background: For a replicate experiment, RNA from around 20,000 or 100,000 naive CD8 T cells was divided into five aliquots, of which four were sequenced. This methods study benchmarked molecular-identifier clustering-based TCR repertoire sequencing (MIDCIRS) and TCR RNA copy counting, using CD8 T cells to do so.

Library method: PCR. Reads for this sample came from a NextSeq 500. Bulk TCR libraries were made following a previously described method, with the TCR primers given in Table S5. Purification of total RNA was performed with the Qiagen AllPrep DNA/RNA kit. Reads from multiple sequencing runs of the same library were pooled before analysis. The original pipeline was this. Reads were retained only if the reads had an exact TCR constant sequence, and the retained reads were trimmed to 150 nt and grouped according to their 12-nt molecular barcodes. Reads inside each barcode group were sub-clustered using a 15% Levenshtein threshold, and a quality-weighted consensus sequence was constructed for each RNA molecule. Non-functional sequences were discarded, and so were lower-count sequences lying one edit away from another sequence. Based on fitting two negative binomial distributions, any barcode sub-cluster with under 20% of the maximum read count was discarded. TCRdb's own reprocessing of the public reads used fastp at Q25 and MiXCR and kept productive beta chains. When rows share a CDR3 protein, they turn into one entry using the most common DNA and genes. In this record, the V and J calls reflect TCRdb's handling and not the investigators' own analysis. Recorded for this sample are around 470,000 distinct CDR3 sequences; around 23% of them occurred a single time. Together, the top ten hold over 0.6% of the sample.

This clonotype showed up many times. Which antigen it targets is not known. No qualities accompany the bases; no much larger clone lies one base away. Libraries of naive CD8 T cells were built from anywhere between about 17,000 and 1,000,000 sorted cells, with 10%, 30% or 50% of the purified RNA used. Naive CD8 T cells, defined as CD8+CD4-CCR7+CD45RA+, were FACS-sorted into RLT Plus buffer on a BD FACSAria II. To test detection sensitivity, Jurkat RNA equal to 10 or so TCR copies was added to samples of about 17,000-1,100,000 naive CD8 T cells. Enrichment of CD8 T cells was performed with RosetteSep CD8+ T Cell Enrichment Cocktail and Ficoll-Paque, after which ACK red cell lysis was carried out. A distance of 10 bases separates the germline ends of V and J, which lose 5 bases and 8 bases respectively. Taken from cysteine to phenylalanine, the CDR3 has 12 residues. The entry retains the CDR3 DNA only, 36 bases that are in frame from base 1. CDR1 SGHVS and CDR2 FNYEAQ were looked up in the germline V gene.

What the work shows at the level of the full study, not this receptor alone: Naive libraries contained spiked-in Jurkat TCR RNA (roughly ten copies' worth), which is not part of the donor repertoire. When barcode sub-clustering was not used, chimeric consensus sequences inflated TCR diversity, with chimeras reaching as high as 47%. Spiked-in Jurkat TCR RNA equivalent to a single cell was reported to be detectable even among approximately 1.1 million naive CD8 T cells. The sizes of highly expanded clones could end up underestimated when identical TCR molecules share a barcode. Modeling gave about 3 recovered TCR RNA copies per cell versus approximately 9 by digital PCR, implying around 30% capture efficiency. In CMV-specific effector cells, clones with more than 20 RNA copies contained over 99% of molecules, whereas in naive cells such clones contained under 1% of molecules.

The sequence joins TRBV7-6 to TRBJ2-1; the D segment could be TRBD2, given 6 matching bases. The receptor comes from a human donor in good health. Some libraries in this study had Jurkat cell RNA spiked in. The sample was naive CD8+ T cells from blood, with Jurkat cell RNA spiked in. Per the publication, the cell subset or site label means: FACS-sorted CD8+CD4-CCR7+CD45RA+ naive T cells. The CDR3 region has the sequence CASSSTGDEQFF. In nucleotides, the sequence is TGTGCCAGCAGCAGTACGGGAGATGAGCAGTTCTTC.